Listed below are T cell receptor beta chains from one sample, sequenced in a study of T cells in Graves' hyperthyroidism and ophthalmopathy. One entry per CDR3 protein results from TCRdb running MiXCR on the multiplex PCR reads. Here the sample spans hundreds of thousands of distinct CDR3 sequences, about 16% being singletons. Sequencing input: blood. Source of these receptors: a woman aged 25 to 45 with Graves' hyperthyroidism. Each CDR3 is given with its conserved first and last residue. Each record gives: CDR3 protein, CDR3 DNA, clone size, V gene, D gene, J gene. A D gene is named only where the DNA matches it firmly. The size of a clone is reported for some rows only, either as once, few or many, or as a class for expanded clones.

CDR3: CASSLGRGQFF
DNA: TGTGCCAGCAGTTTAGGACGGGGGCAGTTCTTC
size: many
V: TRBV12-3/TRBV12-4
D: -
J: TRBJ2-1

CDR3: CASSFGLDPDTQYF
DNA: TGTGCCAGCAGCTTTGGACTAGATCCAGATACGCAGTATTTT
size: many
V: TRBV7-3
D: TRBD2
J: TRBJ2-3

CDR3: CASSRQDVSGNTIYF
DNA: TGTGCCAGCAGCCGCCAAGATGTCTCTGGAAACACCATATATTTT
size: -
V: TRBV6-1
D: -
J: TRBJ1-3

CDR3: CATRGRGYTGELFF
DNA: TGTGCCACCCGGGGGCGCGGGTACACCGGGGAGCTGTTTTTT
size: -
V: TRBV7-9
D: -
J: TRBJ2-2

CDR3: CASMGGRGPARRNTEAFF
DNA: TGTGCCAGCATGGGTGGACGCGGTCCGGCGCGTCGAAACACTGAAGCTTTCTTT
size: many
V: TRBV28
D: -
J: TRBJ1-1

CDR3: CNARPLAASTDTQYF
DNA: TGCAATGCTAGACCCCTAGCGGCTAGCACAGATACGCAGTATTTT
size: -
V: TRBV20-1
D: TRBD2
J: TRBJ2-3

CDR3: CASSITGGPYTQYF
DNA: TGTGCCAGCAGTATAACGGGAGGGCCGTATACGCAGTATTTT
size: few
V: TRBV27
D: TRBD2
J: TRBJ2-3

CDR3: CAWSVGVLYEQYF
DNA: TGTGCCTGGAGTGTAGGAGTCCTCTACGAGCAGTACTTC
size: many
V: TRBV30
D: -
J: TRBJ2-7

CDR3: CASSAGSGITDTQYF
DNA: TGTGCCAGCAGTGCTGGGAGCGGTATCACAGATACGCAGTATTTT
size: many
V: TRBV2
D: -
J: TRBJ2-3

CDR3: CASRIPTGIYGYTF
DNA: TGTGCCAGCAGGATCCCAACAGGGATCTATGGCTACACCTTC
size: many
V: TRBV28
D: -
J: TRBJ1-2

CDR3: CSVEEWTDAGETQYF
DNA: TGCAGCGTTGAAGAATGGACAGACGCGGGGGAGACCCAGTACTTC
size: few
V: TRBV29-1
D: -
J: TRBJ2-5

CDR3: CAGGTSAYEQYF
DNA: TGTGCCGGCGGGACTAGCGCTTACGAGCAGTACTTC
size: few
V: TRBV2
D: TRBD2
J: TRBJ2-7

CDR3: CSANPSLGVSTDTQYF
DNA: TGCAGTGCTAACCCCTCTTTGGGGGTAAGCACAGATACGCAGTATTTT
size: -
V: TRBV20-1
D: -
J: TRBJ2-3

CDR3: CASSPTGTSESQYF
DNA: TGTGCCAGCTCACCGACCGGGACTAGCGAGTCGCAGTACTTC
size: -
V: TRBV18
D: TRBD2
J: TRBJ2-7

CDR3: CASSSSSGRAYEQYF
DNA: TGTGCCAGCAGTTCATCTAGCGGGAGGGCCTATGAGCAGTACTTC
size: many
V: TRBV28
D: TRBD2
J: TRBJ2-7

CDR3: CASSVRAGELFF
DNA: TGTGCCAGCAGTGTCAGGGCCGGGGAGCTGTTTTTT
size: many
V: TRBV28
D: -
J: TRBJ2-2

CDR3: CASSEAPGINYGYTF
DNA: TGTGCCAGCAGTGAAGCGCCGGGAATTAACTATGGCTACACCTTC
size: many
V: TRBV6-1
D: -
J: TRBJ1-2

CDR3: CATSDPTRGRGETQYF
DNA: TGTGCCACCAGTGATCCTACCCGGGGGCGCGGGGAGACCCAGTACTTC
size: few
V: TRBV24-1
D: -
J: TRBJ2-5

CDR3: CASSSDRVTEAFF
DNA: TGTGCCAGCAGCTCAGACAGGGTCACTGAAGCTTTCTTT
size: -
V: TRBV7-9
D: TRBD1
J: TRBJ1-1

CDR3: CASCFYRGTEAFF
DNA: TGTGCCAGCTGCTTCTACAGGGGGACTGAAGCTTTCTTT
size: many
V: TRBV27
D: TRBD1
J: TRBJ1-1

CDR3: CASSYHTGDRNTEAFF
DNA: TGTGCCAGCAGTTACCATACTGGGGACCGCAACACTGAAGCTTTCTTT
size: few
V: TRBV6-5
D: -
J: TRBJ1-1

CDR3: CATTDTYEQYF
DNA: TGTGCCACCACCGACACCTACGAGCAGTACTTC
size: many
V: TRBV19
D: -
J: TRBJ2-7

CDR3: CASSFRPQVAKNIQYF
DNA: TGTGCCAGCAGCTTCCGACCGCAGGTAGCCAAAAACATTCAGTACTTC
size: few
V: TRBV11-3
D: -
J: TRBJ2-4

CDR3: CASSPTISYEQYF
DNA: TGTGCCAGTAGTCCGACTATCAGCTACGAGCAGTACTTC
size: many
V: TRBV19
D: -
J: TRBJ2-7

CDR3: CATSDFSGGAEQYF
DNA: TGTGCCACCAGTGATTTCTCCGGGGGGGCGGAGCAGTACTTC
size: -
V: TRBV24-1
D: TRBD2
J: TRBJ2-7

CDR3: CASSGAGGGYEQFF
DNA: TGTGCCAGCAGTGGCGCAGGGGGCGGGTATGAGCAGTTCTTC
size: few
V: TRBV6-4
D: TRBD1
J: TRBJ2-1